The 18 T cell receptor beta chains below all came from one sample that was sequenced in a study of blood T cell repertoires in COVID-19. The assay was immunoSEQ multiplex PCR, and TCRdb's table has in-frame clones only and misses some. The sample records roughly 250,000 clones, approximately 85% being singletons. Sequences were obtained from PBMCs or T cells enriched from blood (not recorded which). These receptors all come from a woman in her twenties or thirties who had recovered from COVID-19.

The chain carries TRBV4-2 and TRBJ1-3; D not resolved. Germline V gene data show CDR1 as LGHNA and CDR2 as YNFKEQ. The CDR3 covers 17 residues. Trimming stripped 2 bases from V and 0 bases from J, with 14 bases between. The CDR3 reads CASSQFLSTGSGNTIYF. The CDR3, as DNA: TGTGCCAGCAGCCAATTCCTCTCAACGGGCTCTGGAAACACCATATATTTT.

The chain is built from TRBV28 and TRBJ1-1, with a possible D match to TRBD1 (5 bases). The germline gives CDR1 MDHEN, CDR2 SYDVKM. This CDR3 contains 15 residues. V was trimmed by 6 bases and J by 0 bases, leaving 14 bases between them. The DNA of the CDR3 is TGTGCCAGCAGCCTGACGGGGGGGGTGAACACTGAAGCTTTCTTT. Protein: CASSLTGGVNTEAFF. Full variable domain (remainder filled in from reference TRBV28 and TRBJ1-1): DVKVTQSSRYLVKRTGEKVFLECVQDMDHENMFWYRQDPGLGLRLIYFSYDVKMKEKGDIPEGYSVSREKKERFSLILESASTNQTSMYLCASSLTGGVNTEAFFGQGTRLTVV.

This clone is a singleton in its sample. The chain links TRBV25-1 to TRBJ2-7; 10 bases map to TRBD2. The CDR3 runs to 14 residues. Trimming at V came to 7 bases and at J to 0 bases, leaving 3 bases not matched to a gene. Looked up from germline, CDR1 is MGHDK and CDR2 is SYGVNS. In DNA, the CDR3 is TGTGCCAGCAACCAGCGGGAGGGCTCCTACGAGCAGTACTTC. Amino acids: CASNQREGSYEQYF.

The chain uses TRBV28 and TRBJ1-4, with D maybe TRBD1 (5 bases). Germline V gene lookup returns CDR1 MDHEN and CDR2 SYDVKM. The CDR3 totals 15 residues. Trimming removed 6 bases from V and 7 bases from J, with 18 bases in between. In nucleotides, the CDR3 is TGTGCCAGCAGCTCGGGCCGGGGGATTGGTGAAAAACTGTTTTTT. It translates to CASSSGRGIGEKLFF. Complete variable domain (other parts from reference TRBV28 and TRBJ1-4): DVKVTQSSRYLVKRTGEKVFLECVQDMDHENMFWYRQDPGLGLRLIYFSYDVKMKEKGDIPEGYSVSREKKERFSLILESASTNQTSMYLCASSSGRGIGEKLFFGSGTQLSVL.

J is TRBJ1-6 and V is TRBV2; 8 positions agree with TRBD1. The CDR3 runs to 15 residues. Per germline, CDR1 SNHLY and CDR2 FYNNEI. J lost 10 bases, V lost 6 bases, and 11 bases had no gene match. DNA for the CDR3: TGTGCCAGCAGGATCGTTGGACAGGGTGGGTCACCCCTCCACTTT. It is translated as CASRIVGQGGSPLHF. Together with reference TRBV2 and TRBJ1-6, the CDR3 gives the full variable domain: EPEVTQTPSHQVTQMGQEVILRCVPISNHLYFYWYRQILGQKVEFLVSFYNNEISEKSEIFDDQFSVERPDGSNFTLKIRSTKLEDSAMYFCASRIVGQGGSPLHFGNGTRLTVT.

The rearrangement joins TRBV2 to TRBJ1-5; unclear D gene. This CDR3 contains 14 residues. Germline assignment: CDR1 SNHLY and CDR2 FYNNEI. Trimming removed 6 bases at V and 4 bases at J, with 13 bases between. CDR3: CASRTELYNQPQHF. The CDR3 nucleotides read TGTGCCAGCAGGACGGAACTATATAATCAGCCCCAGCATTTT.

This clone was seen only once. This chain links TRBV5-1 with TRBJ2-7; D might be TRBD1 (7 bases). The V and J ends lost 4 bases and 2 bases respectively, with 22 bases between them. CDR1 is SGHRS, CDR2 YFSETQ, per germline. The length of the CDR3 is 17 residues. The CDR3 spells CASSSLTHRGGPYEQYF. CDR3 bases: TGCGCCAGCAGCAGCCTTACGCACAGGGGAGGCCCCTACGAGCAGTACTTC.

The chain has TRBV10-3 and TRBJ1-5; D possibly corresponds to TRBD1 (5 bases). The length of the CDR3 is 14 residues. Germline V gene data show CDR1 as ENHRY and CDR2 as SYGVKD. Deletions cut 2 bases from V and 4 bases from J, with 9 bases between. The CDR3 spells CAISEGGRNQPQHF. The CDR3 bases are TGTGCCATCAGTGAGGGGGGGAGGAATCAGCCCCAGCATTTT.

V usage is TRBV7-9 and J usage is TRBJ2-3; TRBD2 agrees at 7 bases. V lost 3 bases and J lost 3; bases outside the gene matches: 6. In germline, CDR1 is SEHNR, CDR2 FQNEAQ (reference sequence). The CDR3 has 15 residues. CDR3 in DNA: TGTGCCAGCAGCTTCGGGGCGGGAGAGACAGATACGCAGTATTTT. Amino acid sequence: CASSFGAGETDTQYF.

The genes are TRBV7-2 and TRBJ1-5; TRBD1 is a possible D gene (6 bases). V was shortened by 2 bases and J by 1 base, with 6 bases between the two germline ends. The CDR3 runs to 14 residues. The germline CDR1 and CDR2 sequences are SGHTA and FQGNSA. CDR3 in DNA: TGTGCCAGCAGCTTAACAGGGAGCAATCAGCCCCAGCATTTT. Amino acids: CASSLTGSNQPQHF. The full variable domain, with the rest looked up from reference TRBV7-2 and TRBJ1-5, is GAGVSQSPSNKVTEKGKDVELRCDPISGHTALYWYRQSLGQGLEFLIYFQGNSAPDKSGLPSDRFSAERTGGSVSTLTIQRTQQEDSAVYLCASSLTGSNQPQHFGDGTRLSIL.

In its sample, this clone was seen a few times. This chain links TRBV5-4 with TRBJ2-7, with TRBD1 matching 10 bases. The germline V gene encodes CDR1 SGHNT and CDR2 YYREEE (reference sequence). The V segment lost 0 bases and the J segment 5 bases; nucleotides outside the gene matches: 2. This CDR3 has 14 residues. CDR3 bases: TGTGCCAGCAGCTTGGGACAGGGGGCCAACGAGCAGTACTTC. This codes for CASSLGQGANEQYF.

This chain links TRBV6-5 with TRBJ2-5; possible D gene TRBD2, 7 bases. CDR1 and CDR2 from the germline V gene are MNHEY and SVGAGI. V was cut by 5 bases and J by 2 bases, with 12 bases left in between. The CDR3 length is 14 residues. The CDR3 protein is CASSLEGGQETQYF. As DNA, the CDR3 is TGTGCCAGCAGTCTCGAGGGGGGGCAAGAGACCCAGTACTTC.

The chain combines TRBV7-9 with TRBJ2-7; 10 nucleotides line up with TRBD2. CDR1 is SEHNR and CDR2 is FQNEAQ in the germline V gene (reference sequence). The ends lost 0 bases at V and 1 base at J; junction bases unmatched: 6. The CDR3 runs 17 residues. CDR3 loop: CASSLALGTSVSYEQYF. CDR3 DNA sequence: TGTGCCAGCAGCTTAGCGCTGGGGACTAGCGTATCCTACGAGCAGTACTTC.

The chain recombines TRBV18 with TRBJ1-5; D perhaps matches TRBD1 (5 bases). Germline values: CDR1 KGHSH, CDR2 LQKENI. The CDR3 runs 15 residues. V dropped 3 bases and J dropped 4 bases, with 13 bases sitting between them. The CDR3 loop is CASSPGRVGNQPQHF. The CDR3 DNA follows: TGTGCCAGCTCACCGGGCAGGGTCGGTAATCAGCCCCAGCATTTT. Variable domain in full (rest from reference TRBV18 and TRBJ1-5): NAGVMQNPRHLVRRRGQEARLRCSPMKGHSHVYWYRQLPEEGLKFMVYLQKENIIDESGMPKERFSAEFPKEGPSILRIQQVVRGDSAAYFCASSPGRVGNQPQHFGDGTRLSIL.

The genes are TRBV5-6 and TRBJ2-1, with D unresolved. Germline loops: CDR1 SGHDT, CDR2 YYEEEE. The CDR3 contains 16 residues. Trimming cost V 4 bases and J 5 bases, with 19 bases left between them. DNA of the CDR3: TGTGCCAGCAGCCCGGTAAGCGCACTCACTAACAATGAGCAGTTCTTC. Amino acids: CASSPVSALTNNEQFF.

This clone is medium-sized (0.01 to 0.1%) within its sample. This chain connects TRBV4-2 to TRBJ2-1, with a weak D call TRBD2 (6 bases). CDR1 and CDR2 (germline): LGHNA, YNFKEQ. Trimming cost V 0 bases and J 4 bases, with 13 bases left between them. The CDR3 is 16 residues long. The CDR3 coding sequence is TGTGCCAGCAGCCAAGACTTCGCGGAGGGATACAATGAGCAGTTCTTC. It is translated as CASSQDFAEGYNEQFF.

CDR3 sequence (DNA): TGTGCCAGCAGTTTAGGAACAGCCGATACGCAGTATTTT. It encodes CASSLGTADTQYF. The J gene is TRBJ2-3, the V gene TRBV12-3 or TRBV12-4; D is ambiguous. V lost 1 base, J lost 6 bases, and 8 bases lay in between. The CDR3 is 13 amino acids.

The chain combines TRBV15 with TRBJ1-4; no definite D call. The V end lost 0 bases, the J end lost 3 bases, and 5 bases lay between the germline ends. This CDR3 is 14 amino acids long. Germline V gene data show CDR1 as LNHNV and CDR2 as YYDKDF (reference sequence). The CDR3 sequence is CATSRDLANEKLFF. The CDR3 DNA reads TGTGCCACCAGCAGAGATCTAGCTAATGAAAAACTGTTTTTT.